A single sample gave rise to the 8 T cell receptor beta chains below, sequenced in a study of blood T cell repertoires in COVID-19. Method: immunoSEQ multiplex PCR; TCRdb's copy keeps in-frame clones and lacks some. Among about 340,000 clones listed, about 90% were seen once. Sequenced: peripheral blood. The receptors come from an older woman with COVID-19, enrolled during active disease.

V gene TRBV4-1 combines with J gene TRBJ2-7; 7 nucleotides align to TRBD1. This CDR3 spans 15 amino acids. Unmatched junction bases numbered 8, after V lost 2 bases and J lost 4 bases. CDR1 MGHRA and CDR2 YSYEKL come from the germline V gene. CDR3 amino acids: CASSQRQGIDYEQYF. Here the CDR3 DNA reads TGCGCCAGCAGCCAAAGACAGGGAATAGATTACGAGCAGTACTTC.

The V gene is TRBV6-5, the J gene TRBJ1-4; the D gene is possibly TRBD1 (5 bases). Trimming stripped 9 bases from V and 4 bases from J, with 15 bases between. The CDR3 covers 14 residues. In germline, CDR1 is MNHEY, CDR2 SVGAGI. The CDR3 here is CASTRGGSNEKLFF. The CDR3 DNA reads as TGTGCCAGTACCCGGGGGGGGAGTAATGAAAAACTGTTTTTT.

CDR3 sequence reads: CASSVVPGAMGETQYF. In DNA, the CDR3 is TGTGCCAGCAGTGTAGTCCCAGGGGCAATGGGAGAGACCCAGTACTTC. The V and J genes are TRBV2 and TRBJ2-5; D is perhaps TRBD1 (6 bases). V lost 4 bases and J lost 4, with 19 bases in between. The CDR3 sequence is 16 residues long. Germline values: CDR1 SNHLY, CDR2 FYNNEI.

This sequence joins TRBV6-5 and TRBJ1-4; D gene unclear. Germline loops: CDR1 MNHEY, CDR2 SVGAGI. The CDR3 contains 15 residues. V was clipped by 6 bases and J by 7 bases, with 18 bases between them. The CDR3 reads CASRGIGGGSEKLFF. In DNA form, the CDR3 reads TGTGCCAGCAGGGGGATAGGAGGTGGGAGTGAAAAACTGTTTTTT.

The genes are TRBV6-1 and TRBJ2-4, with 9 bases aligning to TRBD1. Germline V lookup: CDR1 MNHNS, CDR2 SASEGT. This CDR3 region has 15 residues. V shed 5 bases and J 2 bases; nucleotides not matched to a gene: 4. DNA for the CDR3: TGTGCCAGCAGTTCCGGGACAGGGACCAAAAACATTCAGTACTTC. Encoded protein: CASSSGTGTKNIQYF.

The genes are TRBV30 and TRBJ1-1; 9 bases match TRBD1. Trimming at V came to 4 bases and at J to 10 bases, leaving 4 bases not matched to a gene. CDR3 size: 11 residues. Germline CDR1 is GTSNPN and CDR2 is SVGIG (reference sequence). The CDR3 nucleotides read TGTGCCTGGATACAGGGGGCTGGAGCTTTCTTT. Protein product: CAWIQGAGAFF.

This chain joins TRBV3-1 (or the pseudogene TRBV3-2) and TRBJ1-4; 8 bases are a match to TRBD1. CDR1 is LGHDT and CDR2 is YNNKEL in the germline V gene (reference sequence). The CDR3 extends over 14 amino acids. The V segment lost 7 bases and the J segment 8 bases; nucleotides outside the gene matches: 9. CDR3 residues: CASKTRGPGEKLFF. The CDR3 DNA reads TGTGCCAGCAAAACCAGGGGGCCCGGCGAAAAACTGTTTTTT.

This clone was picked up one time. The chain couples TRBV4-2 to TRBJ2-7; D is possibly TRBD1 (7 bases). Trimming took off 0 bases at V and 3 bases at J, with 15 bases between the two ends. CDR1 is LGHNA and CDR2 is YNFKEQ in the germline V gene. The CDR3 extends over 16 amino acids. CDR3 protein: CASSQDGQGEVYEQYF. CDR3 in DNA: TGTGCCAGCAGCCAAGATGGGCAGGGGGAGGTCTACGAGCAGTACTTC.